The rows below give T cell receptor beta chains drawn from one sample of a study of cytomegalovirus exposure and HLA in healthy donors. The protocol was immunoSEQ multiplex PCR, while the TCRdb copy is restricted to in-frame clones and leaves out a portion. Among under 200,000 clones listed, more than 70% were seen once. The sequenced sample was PBMCs. The receptors originated from a woman in her 40s in good health and CMV-seropositive. The CDR3 runs from the conserved cysteine through the conserved F or W. D genes are given only for firm matches. The size field is filled for only some rows; it gives once, few, many or a size class.

D: .; J: TRBJ1-3; size: .; V: TRBV9; DNA: TGTGCCAGCAGCGTAGGTCAGACTTCTGGAAACACCATATATTTT; CDR3: CASSVGQTSGNTIYF
D: .; J: TRBJ2-1; size: .; V: TRBV6-6; DNA: TGTGCCAGCAGTGACCCGGGGCAGGGGGAGGATGAGCAGTTCTTC; CDR3: CASSDPGQGEDEQFF
D: .; J: TRBJ1-2; size: .; V: TRBV5-4; DNA: TGTGCCAGCAGCTTGGAAGCTTGGGGCTACACCTTC; CDR3: CASSLEAWGYTF
D: TRBD1; J: TRBJ2-5; size: few; V: TRBV28; DNA: TGTGCCAGCAGTTTACGGACAGGGGGCGTAGAGACCCAGTACTTC; CDR3: CASSLRTGGVETQYF
D: .; J: TRBJ2-7; size: .; V: TRBV10-1; DNA: TGCGCCAGCAGTGAGTCGTGCCTTGAGTCCCCCTCCTACGAGCAGTACTTC; CDR3: CASSESCLESPSYEQYF
D: TRBD2; J: TRBJ2-7; size: .; V: TRBV29-1; DNA: TGCAGCGTGTCGGGTAACCGGCGGGAGGGCCTCTTCGAGCAGTACTTC; CDR3: CSVSGNRREGLFEQYF
D: .; J: TRBJ2-6; size: .; V: TRBV19; DNA: TGTGCCAGTAGGAACTTTCGGGCCAACGTCCTGACTTTC; CDR3: CASRNFRANVLTF
D: .; J: TRBJ1-4; size: .; V: TRBV6-1; DNA: TGTGCCAGCAGTGACCCTGGACAGAGGGGTATAACTAATGAAAAACTGTTTTTT; CDR3: CASSDPGQRGITNEKLFF
D: .; J: TRBJ2-2; size: .; V: TRBV6-5; DNA: TGTGCCAGCAGTTATGAAGGGAGTGCCGGGGAGCTGTTTTTT; CDR3: CASSYEGSAGELFF
D: .; J: TRBJ2-1; size: few; V: TRBV4-1; DNA: TGCGCCAGCAGCCAAGAGGCGCGGAGCTCCTACAATGAGCAGTTCTTC; CDR3: CASSQEARSSYNEQFF
D: .; J: TRBJ2-2; size: .; V: TRBV29-1; DNA: TGCAGCGTTGAGGGACAGAACACCGGGGAGCTGTTTTTT; CDR3: CSVEGQNTGELFF
D: .; J: TRBJ1-3; size: .; V: TRBV7-3; DNA: TGTGCCAGCAGCCAAGGGGCATCCTCTGGAAACACCATATATTTT; CDR3: CASSQGASSGNTIYF
D: .; J: TRBJ1-2; size: .; V: TRBV1; DNA: TGCACCAGCAGCCTTTGGACAGTGGCCTATGGCTACACCTTC; CDR3: CTSSLWTVAYGYTF
D: TRBD1; J: TRBJ1-5; size: few; V: TRBV6-1; DNA: TGTGCCAGCAGTGAGACAGGGAGTTATCAGCCCCAGCATTTT; CDR3: CASSETGSYQPQHF
D: .; J: TRBJ2-6; size: .; V: TRBV15; DNA: TGTGCCACCAGCACCCAACTGGGGGGTAAAGGTCCTTCTGGGGCCAACGTCCTGACTTTC; CDR3: CATSTQLGGKGPSGANVLTF
D: TRBD1; J: TRBJ1-5; size: .; V: TRBV28; DNA: TGTGCCAGCAGTTTTAGGGGGCTGAGCAATCAGCCCCAGCATTTT; CDR3: CASSFRGLSNQPQHF
D: TRBD1; J: TRBJ1-2; size: .; V: TRBV28; DNA: TGTGCCAGCAGTCCTCCTCAAACAGGGGCGTATGGCTACACCTTC; CDR3: CASSPPQTGAYGYTF
D: .; J: TRBJ1-4; size: .; V: TRBV28; DNA: TGTGCCAGCAGTACCCGGGGAAGGACTAATGAAAAACTGTTTTTT; CDR3: CASSTRGRTNEKLFF
D: .; J: TRBJ1-6; size: few; V: TRBV2; DNA: TGTGCCAGCGAGGAACCGAGCTCCTATAATTCACCCCTCCACTTT; CDR3: CASEEPSSYNSPLHF
D: .; J: TRBJ2-1; size: .; V: TRBV20-1; DNA: TGCAGTGCCGTGGCGGTTGATGAGCAGTTCTTC; CDR3: CSAVAVDEQFF
D: TRBD1; J: TRBJ1-1; size: few; V: TRBV10-1; DNA: TGCGCCAGCAGGGCCGACAGGGGGACGGGTGAAGCTTTCTTT; CDR3: CASRADRGTGEAFF
D: .; J: TRBJ1-3; size: .; V: TRBV28; DNA: TGTGCCAGCACCCGGACCCGCAGAGGGTCGGGAAACACCATATATTTT; CDR3: CASTRTRRGSGNTIYF
D: TRBD2; J: TRBJ2-7; size: .; V: TRBV9; DNA: TGTGCCAGCAGCCCCGCCTCTAGCGGGGGATATCGGGAGCAGTACTTC; CDR3: CASSPASSGGYREQYF
D: .; J: TRBJ2-1; size: .; V: TRBV15; DNA: TGTGCCACCAGCAGAGATAACAGCTACAATGAGCAGTTCTTC; CDR3: CATSRDNSYNEQFF
D: .; J: TRBJ1-1; size: .; V: TRBV27; DNA: TGTGCCAGCAGATTCTTAAGGGGTGCCGATCTGGCGGTAGAAGCTTTCTTT; CDR3: CASRFLRGADLAVEAFF
D: TRBD1; J: TRBJ1-5; size: once; V: TRBV18; DNA: TGTGCCAGCTCTCCGTACAGGGGTCAGCCCCAGCATTTT; CDR3: CASSPYRGQPQHF
D: .; J: TRBJ2-7; size: .; V: TRBV28; DNA: TGTGCCAGCAGTTTTCAGGGGGGCTCCTACGAGCAGTACTTC; CDR3: CASSFQGGSYEQYF
D: TRBD1; J: TRBJ1-5; size: few; V: TRBV30; DNA: TGTGCCTGGAGCTTGGGGACAGATACTCAGCCCCAGCATTTT; CDR3: CAWSLGTDTQPQHF
D: TRBD1; J: TRBJ1-5; size: .; V: TRBV7-2; DNA: TGTGCCAGCAGTCTTTACGGACCGGGACAGGCGAGTAATCAGCCCCAGCATTTT; CDR3: CASSLYGPGQASNQPQHF
D: .; J: TRBJ2-1; size: .; V: TRBV18; DNA: TGTGCCAGCTCAGACCCCCCCGACAGCTCCTACAATGAGCAGTTCTTC; CDR3: CASSDPPDSSYNEQFF
D: .; J: TRBJ1-4; size: few; V: TRBV30; DNA: TGTGCCTGGAGGCTCCTTGGGGAGGGTGATGAAAAACTGTTTTTT; CDR3: CAWRLLGEGDEKLFF
D: TRBD2; J: TRBJ2-3; size: .; V: TRBV6-1; DNA: TGTGCCAGTATACTAGCGAGCACAGATACGCAGTATTTT; CDR3: CASILASTDTQYF
D: TRBD1; J: TRBJ2-7; size: few; V: TRBV6-6; DNA: TGTGCCAGCAGTTACTCCGGACAGGTCTTTTGGCAGTACTTC; CDR3: CASSYSGQVFWQYF
D: TRBD1; J: TRBJ1-4; size: once; V: TRBV2; DNA: TGTGCCAGCAGAGAACAGGGGACGGTGAATGAAAAACTGTTTTTT; CDR3: CASREQGTVNEKLFF
D: .; J: TRBJ2-1; size: once; V: TRBV9; DNA: TGTGCCAGCAGCGTAGCCCAGGGATCATACAATGAGCAGTTCTTC; CDR3: CASSVAQGSYNEQFF
D: .; J: TRBJ1-5; size: .; V: TRBV19; DNA: TGTGCCAGTAGCCCTCCGACCCCCTTCTCAGGGTATCAGCCCCAGCATTTT; CDR3: CASSPPTPFSGYQPQHF
D: TRBD2; J: TRBJ2-5; size: few; V: TRBV5-4; DNA: TGTGCCAGCAGCCTCTTCCCTAGCGGGAGTTCAGAGACCCAGTACTTC; CDR3: CASSLFPSGSSETQYF
D: TRBD1; J: TRBJ1-5; size: few; V: TRBV30; DNA: TGTGCCTGGAGTCAGCCAGGGGGATGGAGCAATCAGCCCCAGCATTTT; CDR3: CAWSQPGGWSNQPQHF
D: .; J: TRBJ2-1; size: .; V: TRBV20-1; DNA: TGCAGTGCTAGATCGAATCACTATGAGTTCTTC; CDR3: CSARSNHYEFF
D: .; J: TRBJ2-7; size: .; V: TRBV30; DNA: TGTGCCTGGGAACTTGGACACCCCGGCGAGCAGTACTTC; CDR3: CAWELGHPGEQYF
D: .; J: TRBJ2-5; size: few; V: TRBV4-2; DNA: TGTGCCAGCAGCCAAGCGAGTAGAGCCGATCAGGGGGGGACCCAGTACTTC; CDR3: CASSQASRADQGGTQYF
D: .; J: TRBJ1-1; size: once; V: TRBV28; DNA: TGTGCCAGCAGCCCCGAGGGACTCCAAGCTTTCTTT; CDR3: CASSPEGLQAFF
D: TRBD2; J: TRBJ2-5; size: .; V: TRBV7-3; DNA: TGTGCCAGCAGTATTAGCGGGAGCGGGGGGGAGACCCAGTACTTC; CDR3: CASSISGSGGETQYF
D: TRBD1; J: TRBJ1-6; size: .; V: TRBV6-6; DNA: TGTGCCAGCCAAGCCCGGCAGGGGGCTTCACCCCTCCACTTT; CDR3: CASQARQGASPLHF
D: .; J: TRBJ2-5; size: once; V: TRBV9; DNA: TGTGCCAGCAGCGTGGAGGGACCCCCAAACTTC; CDR3: CASSVEGPPNF
D: .; J: TRBJ2-3; size: .; V: TRBV7-9; DNA: TGTGCCAGCAGCTTATGGGAGAGCGGGACAGATACGCAGTATTTT; CDR3: CASSLWESGTDTQYF
D: TRBD1; J: TRBJ1-1; size: .; V: TRBV18; DNA: TGTGCCAGCTCAGAGGGACAGGGGTGGACTGAAGCTTTCTTT; CDR3: CASSEGQGWTEAFF
D: .; J: TRBJ2-7; size: .; V: TRBV5-1; DNA: TGCGCCAGCAGCCCTTCCCCCACAGGGATGGAAAGGGGCGAGCAGTACTTC; CDR3: CASSPSPTGMERGEQYF
D: TRBD2; J: TRBJ2-3; size: .; V: TRBV5-1; DNA: TGCGCCAGCAGCTTGGACAGGGTAGCTAGCGGGAGCGCAGATACGCAGTATTTT; CDR3: CASSLDRVASGSADTQYF
D: TRBD2; J: TRBJ2-3; size: .; V: TRBV11-2; DNA: TGTGCCAGCAGCTTAATCGCTAGCGGGTCGGCCCCCAGTTCGCAGTATTTT; CDR3: CASSLIASGSAPSSQYF
D: TRBD1; J: TRBJ2-4; size: .; V: TRBV6-5; DNA: TGTGCCAGCAAACCGGACAGGGGGCCGAACATTCAGTACTTC; CDR3: CASKPDRGPNIQYF
D: TRBD2; J: TRBJ2-7; size: .; V: TRBV30; DNA: TGTGCCTGGAAACTAGCGGGAAGCTCCTACGAGCAGTACTTC; CDR3: CAWKLAGSSYEQYF
D: TRBD1; J: TRBJ2-5; size: few; V: TRBV7-8; DNA: TGTGCCAGCATCGACAGGGGGCAATTCCAAGAGACCCAGTACTTC; CDR3: CASIDRGQFQETQYF